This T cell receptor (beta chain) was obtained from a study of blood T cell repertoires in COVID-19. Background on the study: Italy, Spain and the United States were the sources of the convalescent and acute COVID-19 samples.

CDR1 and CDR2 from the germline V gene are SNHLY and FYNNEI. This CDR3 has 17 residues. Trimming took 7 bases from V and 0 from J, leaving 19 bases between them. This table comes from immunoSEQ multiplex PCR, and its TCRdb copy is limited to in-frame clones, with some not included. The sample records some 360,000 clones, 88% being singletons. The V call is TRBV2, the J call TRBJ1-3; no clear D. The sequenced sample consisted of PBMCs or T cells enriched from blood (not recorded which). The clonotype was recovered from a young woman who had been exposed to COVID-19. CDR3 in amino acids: CASTLKSGYLSGNTIYF. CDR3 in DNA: TGTGCCAGCACCCTAAAGTCGGGATACCTCTCTGGAAACACCATATATTTT.